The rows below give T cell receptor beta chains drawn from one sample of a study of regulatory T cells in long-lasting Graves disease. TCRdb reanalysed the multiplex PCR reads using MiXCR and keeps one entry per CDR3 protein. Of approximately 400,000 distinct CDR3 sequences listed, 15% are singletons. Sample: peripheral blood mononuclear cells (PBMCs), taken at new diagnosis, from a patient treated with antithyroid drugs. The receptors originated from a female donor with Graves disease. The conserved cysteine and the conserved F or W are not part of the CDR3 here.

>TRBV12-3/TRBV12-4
ASSFSGGTDTQY
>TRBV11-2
ASSGTGAGNTIY
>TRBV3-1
ANSQASGGQDGELF
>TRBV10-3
AISEGSQQF
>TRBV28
ASSPPTPPYEQY
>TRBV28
ASTKGRNYGYT
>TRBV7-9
ASSIDRHGYT
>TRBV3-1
ASSQDQFGQRETQY
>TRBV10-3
AITADRSVYGYT
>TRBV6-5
ASSYGTGTDTQY
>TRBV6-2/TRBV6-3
ASSYSFGVNTEAF
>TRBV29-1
SARERGENYEQY
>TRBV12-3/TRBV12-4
ASTPSVNEQF
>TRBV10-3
AISDWGAISYEQY
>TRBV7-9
ASSLEHNEQF
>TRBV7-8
ASSPRWGGRSYNEQF
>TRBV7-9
ASSLVPRNYGYT
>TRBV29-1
SVERQGGYTEAF
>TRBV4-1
ASSGHRGPEQY
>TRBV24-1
ATRDRVNTGELF
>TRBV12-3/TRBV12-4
ASSIWDRRDQPQH
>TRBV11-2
ASSFYGQGDHTEAF
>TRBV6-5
ASSYFGTGANQPQH
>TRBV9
ASSVEGSISDTQY
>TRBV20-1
SAPPELGPTYEQY
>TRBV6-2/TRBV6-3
ASSDFTSAN
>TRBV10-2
ASSEETAKNIQY
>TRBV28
ASSFSGAGRGKETQY
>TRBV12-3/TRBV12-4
ASSLAGTYGYT
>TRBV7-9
ASSFRTSGRFPRNEQF
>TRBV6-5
ASSYTMGLAGGPGTGELF
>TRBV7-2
ASRLRLAGYNEQF
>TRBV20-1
STSGRVSPYEQY
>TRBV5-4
ASSSRLAGDLETQY
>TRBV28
ASSFGARWEAF
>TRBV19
ASSTLGTGGAYGYT
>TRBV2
ASSEEGASYNEQF
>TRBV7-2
ASSTTRDPGGNTIY
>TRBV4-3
ASSQGTSADTQY
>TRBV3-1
ASSLQSSLGNTIY
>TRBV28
ASSLGQNDGYT
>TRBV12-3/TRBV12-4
ASSPTSGEPNDTQY
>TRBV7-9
ASNRIYEQY